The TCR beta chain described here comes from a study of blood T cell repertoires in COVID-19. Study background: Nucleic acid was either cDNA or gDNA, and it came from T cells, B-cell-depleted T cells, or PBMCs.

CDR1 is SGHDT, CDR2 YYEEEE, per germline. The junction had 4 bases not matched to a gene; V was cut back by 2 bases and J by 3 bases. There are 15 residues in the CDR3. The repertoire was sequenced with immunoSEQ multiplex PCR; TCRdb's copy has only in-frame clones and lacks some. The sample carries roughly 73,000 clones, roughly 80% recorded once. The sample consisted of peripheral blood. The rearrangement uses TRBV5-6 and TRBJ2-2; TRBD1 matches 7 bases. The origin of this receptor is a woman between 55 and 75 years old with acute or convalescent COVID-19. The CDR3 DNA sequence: TGTGCCAGCAGCTTTGTGACAGGGCACACCGGGGAGCTGTTTTTT. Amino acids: CASSFVTGHTGELFF.